This T cell receptor beta chain was sequenced in a study of blood T cell repertoires in COVID-19. The method was immunoSEQ multiplex PCR; TCRdb's version includes in-frame clones alone and lacks a portion of them. The data show approximately 210,000 clones, over 80% seen once. Germline V lookup: CDR1 ENHRY, CDR2 SYGVKD. V gave up 6 bases and J gave up 6 bases; unmatched junction bases: 3. CDR3 size: 14 residues. The chain is built from TRBV10-3 and TRBJ2-2; 11 bases are a match to TRBD2. The TCR was taken from a man aged 55-75 years with COVID-19, enrolled during active disease. The sample was peripheral blood. The CDR3 nucleotides read TGTGCCATCAGACTAGCGGGAGCGGCCGGGGAGCTGTTTTTT. It is translated as CAIRLAGAAGELFF.